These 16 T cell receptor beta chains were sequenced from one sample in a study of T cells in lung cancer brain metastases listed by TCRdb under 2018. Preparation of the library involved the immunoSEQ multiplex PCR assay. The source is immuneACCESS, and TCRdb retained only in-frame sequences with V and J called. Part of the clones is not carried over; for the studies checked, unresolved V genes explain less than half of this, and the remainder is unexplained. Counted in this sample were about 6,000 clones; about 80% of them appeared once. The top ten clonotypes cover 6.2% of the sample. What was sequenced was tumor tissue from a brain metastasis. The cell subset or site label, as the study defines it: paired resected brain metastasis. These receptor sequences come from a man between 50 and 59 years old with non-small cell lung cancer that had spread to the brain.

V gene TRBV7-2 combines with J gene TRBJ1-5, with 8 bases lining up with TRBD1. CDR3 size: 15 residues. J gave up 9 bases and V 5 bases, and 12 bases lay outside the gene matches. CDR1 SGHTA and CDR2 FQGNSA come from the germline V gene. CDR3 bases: TGTGCCAGCAGCCCGGGGACAGGCGGCCAATTGCCCCAGCATTTT. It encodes CASSPGTGGQLPQHF.

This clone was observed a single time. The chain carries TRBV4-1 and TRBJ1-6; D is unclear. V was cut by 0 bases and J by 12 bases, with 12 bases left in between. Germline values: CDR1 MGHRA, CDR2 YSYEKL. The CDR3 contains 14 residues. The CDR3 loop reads CASSQDTVGRPLHF. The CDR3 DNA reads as TGCGCCAGCAGCCAAGATACGGTCGGCCGACCCCTCCACTTT.

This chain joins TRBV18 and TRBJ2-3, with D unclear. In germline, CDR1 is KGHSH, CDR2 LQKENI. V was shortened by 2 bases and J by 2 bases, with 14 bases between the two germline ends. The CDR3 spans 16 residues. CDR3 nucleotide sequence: TGTGCCAGCTCACCAGCCCGAGGTCTGAACACAGATACGCAGTATTTT. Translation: CASSPARGLNTDTQYF.

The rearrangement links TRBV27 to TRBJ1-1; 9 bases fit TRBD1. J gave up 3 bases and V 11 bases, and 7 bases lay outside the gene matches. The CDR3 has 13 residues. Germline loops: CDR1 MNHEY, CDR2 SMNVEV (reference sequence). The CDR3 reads CAVRGQGYTEAFF. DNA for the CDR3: TGTGCCGTTAGGGGACAGGGCTACACTGAAGCTTTCTTT.

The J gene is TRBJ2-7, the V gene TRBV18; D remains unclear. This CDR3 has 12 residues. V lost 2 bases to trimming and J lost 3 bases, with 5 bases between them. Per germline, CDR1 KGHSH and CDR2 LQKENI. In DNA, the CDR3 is TGTGCCAGCTCACCATCTATCTACGAGCAGTACTTC. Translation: CASSPSIYEQYF. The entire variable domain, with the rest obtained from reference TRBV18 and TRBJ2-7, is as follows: NAGVMQNPRHLVRRRGQEARLRCSPMKGHSHVYWYRQLPEEGLKFMVYLQKENIIDESGMPKERFSAEFPKEGPSILRIQQVVRGDSAAYFCASSPSIYEQYFGPGTRLTVT.

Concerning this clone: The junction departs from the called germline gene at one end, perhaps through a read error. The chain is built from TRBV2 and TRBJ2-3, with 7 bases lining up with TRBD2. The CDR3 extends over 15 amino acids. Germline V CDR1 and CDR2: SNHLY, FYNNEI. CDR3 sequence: CVSSVRRGSTDTQYF. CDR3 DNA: TGTGTCAGCAGTGTAAGGCGGGGGAGCACAGATACGCAGTATTTT.

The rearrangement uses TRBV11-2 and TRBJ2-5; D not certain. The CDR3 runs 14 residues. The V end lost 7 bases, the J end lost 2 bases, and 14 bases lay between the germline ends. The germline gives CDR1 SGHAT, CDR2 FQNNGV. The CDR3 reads CASILNEGQETQYF. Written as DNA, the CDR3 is TGTGCCAGCATCCTGAACGAAGGGCAAGAGACCCAGTACTTC.

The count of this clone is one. CDR3 bases: TGTGCCAGTAGTTCTCCAGGGAGCAGTGGCACTGAAGCTTTCTTT. Translating gives CASSSPGSSGTEAFF. The genes are TRBV19 and TRBJ1-1; a possible D gene is TRBD1 (5 bases). Germline V gene lookup returns CDR1 LNHDA and CDR2 SQIVND (reference sequence). V was shortened by 5 bases and J by 4 bases, with 17 bases between the two germline ends. The CDR3 is 15 amino acids.

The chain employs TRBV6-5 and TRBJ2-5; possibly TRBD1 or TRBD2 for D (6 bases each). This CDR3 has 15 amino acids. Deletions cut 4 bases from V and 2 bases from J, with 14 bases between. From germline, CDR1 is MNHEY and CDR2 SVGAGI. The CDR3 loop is CASSSSGAGQETQYF. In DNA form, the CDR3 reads TGTGCCAGCAGTTCCTCGGGGGCTGGACAAGAGACCCAGTACTTC.

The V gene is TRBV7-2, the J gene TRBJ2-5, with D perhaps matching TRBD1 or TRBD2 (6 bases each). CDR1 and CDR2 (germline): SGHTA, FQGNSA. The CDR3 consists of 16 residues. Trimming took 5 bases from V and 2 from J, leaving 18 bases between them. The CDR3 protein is CASSPYRGGTQETQYF. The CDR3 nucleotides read TGTGCCAGCAGCCCGTATCGAGGGGGGACACAAGAGACCCAGTACTTC. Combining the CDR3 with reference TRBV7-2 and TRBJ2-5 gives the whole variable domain GAGVSQSPSNKVTEKGKDVELRCDPISGHTALYWYRQSLGQGLEFLIYFQGNSAPDKSGLPSDRFSAERTGGSVSTLTIQRTQQEDSAVYLCASSPYRGGTQETQYFGPGTRLLVL.

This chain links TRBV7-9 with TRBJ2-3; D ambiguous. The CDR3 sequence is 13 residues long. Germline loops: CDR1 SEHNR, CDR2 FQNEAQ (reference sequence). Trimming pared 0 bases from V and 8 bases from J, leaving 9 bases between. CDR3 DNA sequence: TGTGCCAGCAGCTTAGCTTCCTCAGGTACGCAGTATTTT. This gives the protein CASSLASSGTQYF.

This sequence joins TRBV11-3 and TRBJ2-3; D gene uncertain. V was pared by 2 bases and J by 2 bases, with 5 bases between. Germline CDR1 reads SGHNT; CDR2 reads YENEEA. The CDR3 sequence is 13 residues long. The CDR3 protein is CASSLSYTDTQYF. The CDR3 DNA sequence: TGTGCCAGCAGCTTATCCTACACAGATACGCAGTATTTT.

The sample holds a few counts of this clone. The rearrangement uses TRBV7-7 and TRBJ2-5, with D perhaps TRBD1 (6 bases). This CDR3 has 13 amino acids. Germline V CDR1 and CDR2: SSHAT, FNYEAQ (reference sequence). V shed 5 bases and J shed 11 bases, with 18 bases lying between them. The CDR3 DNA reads TGTGCCAGCAGCCTCCTCCCGGAGCAGGGGCAGTACTTC. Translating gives CASSLLPEQGQYF.

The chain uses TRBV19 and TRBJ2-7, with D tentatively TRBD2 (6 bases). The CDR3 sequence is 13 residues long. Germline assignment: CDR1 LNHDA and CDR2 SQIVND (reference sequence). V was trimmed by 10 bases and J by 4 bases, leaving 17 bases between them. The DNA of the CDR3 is TGTGCCATCCTCCGGGAGTCAAATTACGAGCAGTACTTC. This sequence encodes CAILRESNYEQYF.

The CDR3 here is CASSGTGGPGYTF. CDR3 coding DNA: TGTGCCAGCAGCGGTACAGGGGGACCCGGCTACACCTTC. This chain connects TRBV7-9 to TRBJ1-2; 8 nucleotides line up with TRBD1. Germline V gene sequence: CDR1 SEHNR, CDR2 FQNEAQ (reference sequence). V shed 5 bases and J 8 bases; nucleotides not matched to a gene: 7. This CDR3 spans 13 amino acids.

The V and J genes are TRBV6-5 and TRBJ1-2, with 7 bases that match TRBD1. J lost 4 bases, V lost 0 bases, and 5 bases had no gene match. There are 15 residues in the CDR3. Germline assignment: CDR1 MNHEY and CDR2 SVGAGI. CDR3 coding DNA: TGTGCCAGCAGTTACTCGACAGGGATCACCTATGGCTACACCTTC. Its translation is CASSYSTGITYGYTF.